Detailed here is one T cell receptor (beta chain). This clone has only a few counts. Its antigen specificity is not known. Base qualities were left out, and no much larger clone turns up one base away. The cohort consisted of some 670 healthy bone marrow donors. At the time of sampling, all cohort members were nominally healthy, though unrecorded immune exposures were likely present. The donor was CMV seronegative and was included in the group of around 320 seronegative cohort members. Each donor provided a peripheral blood sample, and peripheral blood mononuclear cells were used for TCR beta sequencing. The Qiagen DNeasy Blood Extraction Kit was used to extract genomic DNA from the blood cell samples. The library came from the immunoSEQ multiplex PCR assay. The multiplex PCR relied on a mix of 60 forward primers for TCR Vbeta segments and 13 reverse primers for TCR Jbeta segments. Amplification of the CDR3 region of rearranged TCR beta genes was performed with a multiplex PCR assay on genomic DNA. On the Illumina HiSeq System, the amplified TCR beta libraries were sequenced as 87-base-pair reads. Processing in the source paper ran as follows. A later analysis tallied 75 million to 95 million unique TCR beta chains across the roughly 610 repertoires, and about 12 million of those chains were shared by two or more donors. Raw reads were error-corrected and collapsed into unique sequences by a nearest-neighbor algorithm in which closely related sequences were merged to remove PCR and sequencing errors. Alignment of CDR3 sequences to IMGT reference sequences was used to assign V, D and J gene segments. For a sequence to be retained, a match of at least six nucleotides to both a V gene segment and a J gene segment was required. Rearrangements were called productive when the CDR3 lacked stop codons and stayed in frame with V and J; all others were non-productive. Following IMGT convention, CDR3 was defined as the stretch from the second conserved V-encoded cysteine to the conserved J-encoded phenylalanine. The earlier analysis of some 580 of the donors excluded any sequence lacking an unambiguous match to a single V gene segment. An earlier analysis of 587 of the donors called V segments functional above 56.7% productive rearrangements and segregating when the between-donor standard deviation exceeded 5%. A statistical classification framework was developed to diagnose cytomegalovirus status using the catalog of TCR beta chain sequences. A later analysis assigned V and J genes by comparing TCR nucleotide sequences with IMGT/GENE-DB human TR gene sequences. A later analysis assigned CDR3 sequences and most-parsimonious VDJ recombination scenarios with the TCRdist pipeline. In a later analysis, each TCR beta chain was defined by its CDR3 amino acid sequence together with its V-gene family, and reads lacking a unique V-gene family were excluded. To address suspected cross-contamination and a sequencing artifact, a later analysis removed approximately 600 highly shared, low-generation-probability nucleotide sequences. In a later analysis, a clonal expansion index was calculated for each public chain from normalized within-repertoire ranks of inferred template counts. Generation probabilities in a later analysis came from a VDJ recombination model fitted to out-of-frame rearrangements, and those results were checked against IGoR. A later analysis scored TCR-TCR, TCR-HLA and TCR-CMV co-occurrence with hypergeometric tests, applying a repertoire-size bias correction to TCR pairs. In a later analysis, false discovery rates were estimated by permuting HLA or CMV assignments 20 times. In a later analysis, co-occurring TCRs were grouped using DBSCAN, with TCRdist sequence similarity added in when clustering inside HLA-allele-positive subsets. Repertoires with fewer than 30,000 or more than 120,000 public chains, plus five repertoires with anomalous nucleotide sharing, were excluded from co-occurrence clustering. Held by TCRdb, this immuneACCESS table contains in-frame sequences only and omits some clones. Under half of the omission traces to an unresolved V gene where checked; the cause of the rest is unknown. The D gene and trimming were derived from the DNA, and the V and J assignments and clone size from that table. In all, the sample holds approximately 170,000 clones, and roughly 79% of those were seen once. Roughly 0.99% of the sample rests with the top ten.

These data belong to a study of cytomegalovirus exposure and HLA in healthy donors (dated by TCRdb to about 2017). Turning to the overall study: An earlier analysis of roughly 610 of the donors reported about 280 Gb of sequence data and roughly 120 million unique TCR beta sequences obtained from approximately 180 million T cells. Across roughly 420 genotyped donors of the cohort, an average of roughly 200,000 unique TCR beta nucleotide sequences per donor were sequenced, and approximately 19% of those sequences were non-productive. Of the 300 to 500 genotyped donors, 75% to 85% were placed in the genetic ancestry cluster associated with self-reported Caucasian donors. An early release that covered roughly 600 HLA-typed donors contained approximately 290 gigabases of sequencing data and tens of millions of unique TCR sequences. The study was designed to test whether signatures of past pathogen exposure could be identified by cataloging public T cell receptors. To predict cytomegalovirus infection status, the study combined high-throughput TCR immunosequencing, statistical association of individual TCRs with disease status, and machine learning. HLA typing covered class I and class II loci at four-digit resolution. In a later analysis, previously published TCR beta repertoires from 600 to 850 donors were re-analyzed and high-resolution HLA genotyping was added so that TCR occurrence patterns could be studied. A later genetic analysis used genome-wide SNP genotypes for about 65% of the roughly 670 donors, treating that subset as a discovery cohort. Donor age, sex, ethnicity and CMV serostatus were collected together with the repertoire data. The study used immunosequencing to profile the T cell repertoires of 666 subjects and linked those repertoires to cytomegalovirus serostatus. The later analysis used no new phenotypic data to find candidate immune exposures, relying instead on TCR beta sequences and their occurrence across donors. Every repertoire in the discovery cohort had been generated on one and the same sequencing platform. In an earlier analysis of about 590 of the donors, high-throughput TCR beta sequencing was used to judge whether each TCR beta V gene segment behaved as functional or pseudogenic. Roughly five DR-DQ haplotypes were handled as single units for association and clustering, since linkage in the cohort was strong. The number of donors typed differed by locus, with roughly 629-640 for A, B, C, DRB1 and DQB1, roughly 520 for DQA1, over 600 for DPA1, and under 490 for DPB1. Along with the roughly 670-subject first cohort, a separate validation cohort of over 90 different subjects was used.

CDR3 length: 12 amino acids, cysteine to phenylalanine. Of the read, only the CDR3 DNA is kept; its 36 bases are in frame from base 1. Per the germline V gene, MNHEY is the CDR1 and SVGAGI is the CDR2. Compared with germline, V lacks 10 bases and J lacks 5 bases; bases without a gene match: 6. The full study reports these points: In a later analysis, HLA-associated TCR beta chains showed more clonal expansion and lower generation probabilities than non-associated chains that were equally common. Immune exposure information for the cohort was limited to CMV serostatus. According to a later analysis, most CMV-associated TCR beta chains appeared to be HLA-restricted, and the HLA associations seemed to be driven largely by CMV exposure. A later genetic analysis associated a missense DCLRE1C variant with V-gene and J-gene trimming of TCR beta chains, and an independent cohort replicated the association. A further reported finding was that TCR beta sequences accurately predicted the HLA-A and HLA-B alleles for most subjects in the first cohort. In this cohort, only TCR beta chains were sequenced, and detectable features were limited by the absence of alpha or paired-chain data. According to a later genetic analysis, donors in an Asian-associated ancestry cluster had fewer N-insertions in productive TCRs than the roughly 670-donor mean. Because the 87-base-pair reads could not distinguish some IMGT-functional V segments, including TRBV6-2 and TRBV6-3, those segments were excluded. When HLA alleles, especially DR and DQ, strongly co-occurred, TCR associations were difficult to assign to individual alleles. The classifier was reported to diagnose cytomegalovirus status with high specificity and sensitivity in both the original cohort and the validation cohort. A group of highly shared sequence variants was considered likely to be a technical artifact of the sequencing pipeline. Linkage disequilibrium might explain the correlated functional status among segregating V segments, but an unknown experimental factor could not be excluded. According to a later analysis, parvovirus B19, influenza, CMV and Epstein-Barr virus appeared linked to several top co-occurrence clusters. Because HLA typing was unavailable for some donors at each locus, only the typed subset was used in association tests. An earlier analysis of approximately 540 of the donors showed that most TCR beta V segments appeared in productive rearrangements either about 87% or about 30% of the time, which broadly matched IMGT annotations. A total of about 180 TCR beta chains were listed by the study as associated with cytomegalovirus. The authors suggested that the approach could potentially be extended to other disease states and immunological phenotypes. According to a later analysis, TCR association rates differed among HLA loci, with DRB1 alleles showing the most associated TCRs and HLA-C alleles showing the fewest. While some public TCRs were present in many individuals, most TCR sequences turned up only very rarely across donors. Roughly uniform sequencing depth across donors was assumed in presence/absence analyses, although this assumption may not hold. The earlier analysis of 587 of the donors excluded some 15 rarely observed V segments, including chromosome 9 orphons, because counts were too low. In a later analysis, some 18,000 TCR beta sequences were associated with specific HLA alleles at a false discovery rate of 0.05. A few of the identified cytomegalovirus-associated TCR beta chains were confirmed in vitro to be specific for cytomegalovirus antigens.

The source of this sequence is a woman aged 35 to 49 in good health and CMV-seronegative. The sequenced material came from PBMCs. The rearrangement joined TRBV6-5 to TRBJ2-5; 8 central bases correspond to TRBD1. This receptor has the CDR3 CATQGAGETQYF. DNA sequence: TGTGCCACCCAGGGGGCTGGGGAGACCCAGTACTTC.